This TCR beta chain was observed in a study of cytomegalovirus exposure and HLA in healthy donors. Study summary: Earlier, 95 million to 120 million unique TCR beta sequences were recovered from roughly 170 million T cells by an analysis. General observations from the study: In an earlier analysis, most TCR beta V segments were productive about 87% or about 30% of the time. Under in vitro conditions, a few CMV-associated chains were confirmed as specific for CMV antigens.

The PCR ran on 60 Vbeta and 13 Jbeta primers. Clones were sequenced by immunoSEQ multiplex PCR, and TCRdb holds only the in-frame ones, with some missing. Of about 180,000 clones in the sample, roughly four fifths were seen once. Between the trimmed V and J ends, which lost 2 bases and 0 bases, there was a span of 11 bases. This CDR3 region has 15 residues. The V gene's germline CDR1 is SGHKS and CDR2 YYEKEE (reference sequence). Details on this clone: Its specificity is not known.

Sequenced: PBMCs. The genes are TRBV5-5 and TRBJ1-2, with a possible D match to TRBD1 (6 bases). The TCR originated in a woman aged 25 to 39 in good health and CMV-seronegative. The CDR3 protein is CASSFRDTSNYGYTF. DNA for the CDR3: TGTGCCAGCAGCTTTCGGGACACTTCTAACTATGGCTACACCTTC.